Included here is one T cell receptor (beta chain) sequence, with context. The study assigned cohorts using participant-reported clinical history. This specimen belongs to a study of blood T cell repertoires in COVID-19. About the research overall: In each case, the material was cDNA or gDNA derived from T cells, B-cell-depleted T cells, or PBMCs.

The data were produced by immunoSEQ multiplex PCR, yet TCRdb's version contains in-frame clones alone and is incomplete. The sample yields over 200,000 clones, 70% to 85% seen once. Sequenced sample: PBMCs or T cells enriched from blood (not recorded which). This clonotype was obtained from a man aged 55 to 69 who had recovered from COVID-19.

The CDR3 reads CASSQDLKGTGFLANEKLFF. In DNA form, the CDR3 reads TGCGCCAGCAGCCAAGATCTTAAGGGGACAGGGTTTTTGGCTAATGAAAAACTGTTTTTT. The chain employs TRBV4-1 and TRBJ1-4; the match to TRBD1 covers 9 bases. The CDR3 is 20 amino acids. Unmatched junction bases numbered 14, after V lost 0 bases and J lost 3 bases. Germline V gene sequence: CDR1 MGHRA, CDR2 YSYEKL.